The 31 T cell receptor beta chains reported below all come from one sample, sequenced in a study of T cells after yellow fever vaccination. One entry per CDR3 protein, called by TCRdb with MiXCR from the 5' RACE reads. The sample lists about 58,000 distinct CDR3 sequences, around 6.9% occurring once. The starting material was CD8+ T cells sorted from PBMCs, obtained on the day of the first yellow fever vaccination. These receptors came from a man between 18 and 35 years old who received the YFV17D yellow fever vaccine.

This clonotype showed up many times. V is TRBV6-2 or TRBV6-3 and J is TRBJ2-1; a weak D match, TRBD2 (5 bases). The CDR3 covers 14 residues. Germline CDR1 reads MNHEY; CDR2 reads SVGEGT. Trimming cost V 1 base and J 8 bases, with 12 bases left between them. The CDR3 DNA reads as TGTGCCAGCAGTTACTTGGCGGGTAGGGATGAGCAGTTCTTC. Protein product: CASSYLAGRDEQFF.

This clonotype was seen a few times. The J gene is TRBJ1-2, the V gene TRBV7-8, with D perhaps TRBD1 (5 bases). There are 16 residues in the CDR3. Germline CDR1 reads SGHVS; CDR2 reads FQNEAQ. Trimming took 2 bases from V and 8 from J, leaving 21 bases between them. The CDR3 protein is CASSLSGPRGFWGYTF. The CDR3 nucleotides read TGTGCCAGCAGCTTATCAGGACCGAGGGGTTTTTGGGGCTACACCTTC.

Turning to this clonotype: A much bigger clone sits one base away, suggesting this may be a read error. V is TRBV10-1 and J is TRBJ2-1; D may be TRBD1 or TRBD2 (5 bases each). Trimming left V 4 bases short and J 14 bases short, with 18 bases between. CDR1 and CDR2 (germline): WNHNN, SYGVQD (reference sequence). The CDR3 contains 13 residues. CDR3 region: CASSAGPTMGKFF. DNA for the CDR3: TGCGCCAGCAGTGCGGGACCGACAATGGGGAAGTTCTTC.

This clonotype was counted at least ten times. This chain links TRBV6-4 with TRBJ1-5; D gene unclear. CDR3 length: 13 amino acids. V lost 4 bases and J 1 base, leaving 5 bases between the germline ends. Germline V lookup: CDR1 MRHNA, CDR2 SNTAGT. The CDR3 sequence: CASSAGSNQPQHF. The CDR3, as DNA: TGTGCCAGCAGTGCCGGGAGCAATCAGCCCCAGCATTTT.

The chain joins TRBV7-8 to TRBJ2-7; TRBD1 matches at 7 bases. With V trimmed by 3 bases and J by 3 bases, 8 bases remained unmatched. Germline lookup yields CDR1 SGHVS and CDR2 FQNEAQ. This CDR3 spans 15 amino acids. CDR3 nucleotide sequence: TGTGCCAGCAGCTTGGGACCGGGACAGATCTACGAGCAGTACGTC. Amino acid sequence: CASSLGPGQIYEQYV.

The chain has TRBV5-4 and TRBJ2-2; 8 bases align to TRBD1. The length of the CDR3 is 15 residues. Germline CDR1 and CDR2: SGHNT and YYREEE (reference sequence). J lost 5 bases, V lost 4 bases, and 7 bases had no gene match. The CDR3: CASSRVTGVTGELFF. The CDR3 nucleotides read TGTGCCAGCAGCCGCGTGACAGGGGTTACCGGGGAGCTGTTTTTT.

The chain has TRBV7-9 and TRBJ2-1; 10 nucleotides agree with TRBD2. J was trimmed by 9 bases and V by 1 base; bases with no gene match: 18. The CDR3 sequence is 19 residues long. Looked up from germline, CDR1 is SEHNR and CDR2 is FQNEAQ (reference sequence). The CDR3 region has the DNA TGTGCCAGCAGCTTAGACGCGATCATAGCGGGGGGATCCCCCGGTGAGCAGTTCTTC. Translation: CASSLDAIIAGGSPGEQFF.

The table lists this clonotype with many counts. The chain uses TRBV20-1 and TRBJ1-2, with 9 bases aligning to TRBD1. From germline, CDR1 is DFQATT and CDR2 SNEGSKA (reference sequence). The CDR3 spans 15 residues. The J segment lost 0 bases and the V segment lost 6 bases, leaving 8 bases of the junction unmatched. DNA of the CDR3: TGCAGTGCCCCCACAGGGGGCTCAGCTAACTATGGCTACACCTTC. Translation gives CSAPTGGSANYGYTF.

This clonotype was seen repeatedly, ten times or more. V gene TRBV19 combines with J gene TRBJ1-3; D is ambiguous. Germline V gives CDR1 LNHDA, CDR2 SQIVND (reference sequence). There are 14 residues in the CDR3. The ends were cut back, 3 bases at V and 2 bases at J, with 8 bases in the middle. As DNA, the CDR3 is TGTGCCAGTAGTATCGCTACGGCTGGAAACACCATATATTTT. Its protein product is CASSIATAGNTIYF. Full variable domain (missing parts from reference TRBV19 and TRBJ1-3): DGGITQSPKYLFRKEGQNVTLSCEQNLNHDAMYWYRQDPGQGLRLIYYSQIVNDFQKGDIAEGYSVSREKKESFPLTVTSAQKNPTAFYLCASSIATAGNTIYFGEGSWLTVV.

Concerning this clonotype: Since a much larger clone is just one base distant, this may be a read error. This sequence joins TRBV27 and TRBJ2-3; the D gene is possibly TRBD2 (7 bases). V was shortened by 1 base and J by 5 bases, with 22 bases between the two germline ends. CDR1 is MNHEY and CDR2 is SMNVEV in the germline V gene (reference sequence). The CDR3 is made up of 18 amino acids. CDR3 in DNA: TGTGCCAGCAGTTTATGGGGTCTAACGGGGGGCGATGGAGATACGCAGTATTTT. Translation gives CASSLWGLTGGDGDTQYF.

This clonotype was recorded many times. The chain is built from TRBV20-1 and TRBJ2-5; possibly TRBD2 for D (5 bases). The CDR3 is 13 amino acids. Trimming took off 3 bases at V and 4 bases at J, with 12 bases between the two ends. Germline CDR1 is DFQATT and CDR2 is SNEGSKA (reference sequence). CDR3 loop: CSASADLRETQYF. The CDR3 coding sequence is TGCAGTGCTAGCGCGGACTTAAGAGAGACCCAGTACTTC.

This clonotype has just a few counts. This chain links TRBV6-1 with TRBJ1-2; D uncertain. V lost 6 bases and J lost 8, with 22 bases in between. Per the germline V gene, CDR1 is MNHNS and CDR2 is SASEGT. The CDR3 has 15 residues. DNA of the CDR3: TGTGCCAGCAGCAACCTTTACAGTAAGGTTGGCGGCTACACCTTC. Encoded protein: CASSNLYSKVGGYTF.

The chain couples TRBV5-1 to TRBJ2-1; 9 bases align to TRBD1. The length of the CDR3 is 14 residues. CDR1 SGHRS and CDR2 YFSETQ come from the germline V gene. Trimming at V came to 5 bases and at J to 7 bases, leaving 7 bases not matched to a gene. CDR3 region: CASRTGQGENEQFF. DNA of the CDR3: TGCGCCAGCAGGACGGGACAGGGAGAGAATGAGCAGTTCTTC.

The sample holds a few counts of this clonotype. The chain combines TRBV4-1 with TRBJ1-5, with D possibly matching TRBD1 (5 bases). This CDR3 is built from 16 residues. The germline V and J ends were trimmed by 2 bases and 1 base, with 12 bases remaining between them. The germline CDR1 and CDR2 sequences are MGHRA and YSYEKL. Here the CDR3 reads CASSQKAGTSNQPQHF. CDR3 DNA: TGCGCCAGCAGCCAAAAAGCCGGGACCAGCAATCAGCCCCAGCATTTT.

This clonotype was picked up many times. The chain has TRBV5-1 and TRBJ2-7, with D maybe TRBD1 (6 bases). The length of the CDR3 is 14 residues. CDR1 is SGHRS, CDR2 YFSETQ, per germline. With 0 bases removed from V and 2 bases from J, the gap between germline ends came to 9 bases. The CDR3 coding sequence is TGCGCCAGCAGCTTGGATCAGGGGCCCTACGAGCAGTACTTC. This sequence encodes CASSLDQGPYEQYF.

This clonotype has at least ten counts. The gene calls are TRBV27 and TRBJ1-5; unclear D gene. The V end lost 2 bases, the J end lost 4 bases, and 12 bases lay between the germline ends. This CDR3 is built from 15 residues. In germline, CDR1 is MNHEY, CDR2 SMNVEV (reference sequence). CDR3 bases: TGTGCCAGCAGTTTAGTAGGCCTTGAGAATCAGCCCCAGCATTTT. It yields the protein CASSLVGLENQPQHF.

This clonotype was seen at least ten times. This chain joins TRBV10-3 and TRBJ1-3; D possibly corresponds to TRBD1 (5 bases). Germline CDR1 ENHRY, CDR2 SYGVKD. The CDR3 spans 15 residues. The V gene lost 0 bases and the J gene lost 2 bases, with 8 bases spanning the gap. CDR3 sequence reads: CAISESQGTGNTIYF. For the CDR3, the DNA is TGTGCCATCAGTGAGTCGCAGGGAACTGGAAACACCATATATTTT.

This clonotype appeared many times. The chain is built from TRBV4-1 and TRBJ1-1, with D unresolved. CDR3 length: 16 amino acids. The V end lost 1 base, the J end lost 0 bases, and 12 bases lay between the germline ends. Germline V CDR1 and CDR2: MGHRA, YSYEKL. The CDR3 DNA follows: TGCGCCAGCAGCCAAGGATCTTTGGCAGTGAACACTGAAGCTTTCTTT. Residues: CASSQGSLAVNTEAFF.

This clonotype was recorded a few times. The J gene is TRBJ2-1, the V gene TRBV7-9, with 7 bases fitting TRBD2. Germline CDR1 is SEHNR and CDR2 is FQNEAQ (reference sequence). Germline trimming cut 3 bases from V and 8 bases from J; bases unmatched to any gene: 4. This CDR3 contains 13 residues. The CDR3: CASSFLAVDEQFF. The CDR3 DNA follows: TGTGCCAGCAGCTTTCTAGCGGTAGATGAGCAGTTCTTC.

Many counts were recorded for this clonotype. The rearrangement links TRBV6-2 or TRBV6-3 to TRBJ2-5, with TRBD2 matching 7 bases. The CDR3 runs 14 residues. V shed 6 bases, J shed 2 bases, and the junction held 6 bases outside the gene matches. Germline CDR1 MNHEY, CDR2 SVGEGT. The CDR3 DNA reads TGTGCCAGCAGGAAAGACGGGGGGCAAGAGACCCAGTACTTC. Protein sequence: CASRKDGGQETQYF.

This clonotype has only a few counts. The CDR3 is CASTRTASTDTQYF. For the CDR3, the DNA is TGTGCCAGCACCAGGACGGCTAGCACAGATACGCAGTATTTT. This rearrangement joins TRBV6-2 or TRBV6-3 to TRBJ2-3; no definite D call. CDR1 and CDR2 (germline): MNHEY, SVGEGT. Deletions cut 7 bases from V and 0 bases from J, with 11 bases between. The CDR3 length is 14 residues.

This clonotype was found a few times. The chain combines TRBV11-1 with TRBJ2-3; D not resolved. V dropped 8 bases and J dropped 1 base, with 7 bases sitting between them. In germline, CDR1 is SGHAT, CDR2 FQDESV (reference sequence). The CDR3 loop spans 12 amino acids. CDR3 nucleotide sequence: TGTGCCAGCCAACTGGGCACAGATACGCAGTATTTT. Amino acids: CASQLGTDTQYF.

With respect to this clonotype: Mismatch with germline at one junction end may stem from a read error. The V gene is TRBV7-8, the J gene TRBJ2-1, with 8 positions matching TRBD2. The CDR3 is made up of 13 amino acids. From germline, CDR1 is SGHVS and CDR2 FQNEAQ. The CDR3 DNA follows: TGTGCCAGCAGCTTAGCTAGCGGGGTGGGGTCGGTCTTC. Amino acids: CASSLASGVGSVF.

This clonotype was picked up many times. The chain is built from TRBV27 and TRBJ2-7, with TRBD1 matching over 10 bases. The CDR3 sequence is 16 residues long. Losses at the gene ends were 2 bases for V and 7 bases for J; bases not matched to a gene: 11. Germline CDR1 is MNHEY and CDR2 is SMNVEV (reference sequence). In DNA form, the CDR3 reads TGTGCCAGCAGTTTAACACCGGGACAGGGGTTCCGGGAGCAGTACTTC. The encoded protein is CASSLTPGQGFREQYF.

V gene TRBV19 combines with J gene TRBJ1-4, with D uncertain. This CDR3 comprises 15 residues. Trimming took off 5 bases at V and 8 bases at J, with 18 bases between the two ends. Germline V gene lookup returns CDR1 LNHDA and CDR2 SQIVND (reference sequence). Here the CDR3 DNA reads TGTGCCAGTAGTTTTAGGAGGGAATGGCCCGAAAAACTGTTTTTT. It encodes CASSFRREWPEKLFF.

The chain carries TRBV19 and TRBJ2-3, with D possibly being TRBD2 (5 bases). CDR3 size: 16 residues. Germline V gene lookup returns CDR1 LNHDA and CDR2 SQIVND (reference sequence). V gave up 6 bases and J gave up 6 bases, with 22 bases separating them. CDR3 amino acids: CASRPPGSWRSDTQYF. The CDR3 nucleotides read TGTGCCAGTAGACCCCCGGGATCCTGGAGGTCGGATACGCAGTATTTT.

This clonotype was observed at least ten times. The rearrangement uses TRBV5-8 and TRBJ2-7; D call uncertain. CDR1 is SGHTS, CDR2 YDEGEE, per germline. The CDR3 length is 10 residues. V shed 4 bases and J shed 7 bases, with 6 bases lying between them. The CDR3 nucleotides are TGTGCCAGCAGCCTACGGGAGCAGTACGTC. Translating gives CASSLREQYV.

This clonotype appeared many times. V usage is TRBV7-9 and J usage is TRBJ2-7, with D possibly called TRBD1 or TRBD2 (5 bases each). This CDR3 region has 13 residues. Germline V gene data show CDR1 as SEHNR and CDR2 as FQNEAQ (reference sequence). Trimming stripped 7 bases from V and 0 bases from J, with 10 bases between. The CDR3 here is CASTGASSYEQYV. The CDR3 DNA reads TGTGCCAGCACCGGGGCCTCCTCCTACGAGCAGTACGTC.

The sample holds a few counts of this clonotype. The genes are TRBV20-1 and TRBJ1-2; D unclear. V was cut by 6 bases and J by 4 bases, with 15 bases left in between. The CDR3 has 13 amino acids. Per germline, CDR1 DFQATT and CDR2 SNEGSKA (reference sequence). The DNA for the CDR3 is TGCAGTGCACCTACACCGCTGGGCTATGGCTACACCTTC. As protein: CSAPTPLGYGYTF.

This clonotype appeared many times. The chain employs TRBV27 and TRBJ2-2; D unresolved. This CDR3 spans 13 amino acids. V lost 5 bases, J lost 6 bases, and 10 bases lay in between. Germline V gives CDR1 MNHEY, CDR2 SMNVEV (reference sequence). The DNA for the CDR3 is TGTGCCAGCAGTCCGGACCCGCCCGGGGAGCTGTTTTTT. It codes for CASSPDPPGELFF.

The CDR3 spells CASSSDRGDEHYV. CDR3 in DNA: TGTGCCAGCAGCTCGGACAGGGGCGACGAGCACTACGTC. V is TRBV7-9 and J is TRBJ2-7; 9 nucleotides align to TRBD1. The CDR3 has 13 residues. Germline CDR1 SEHNR, CDR2 FQNEAQ (reference sequence).